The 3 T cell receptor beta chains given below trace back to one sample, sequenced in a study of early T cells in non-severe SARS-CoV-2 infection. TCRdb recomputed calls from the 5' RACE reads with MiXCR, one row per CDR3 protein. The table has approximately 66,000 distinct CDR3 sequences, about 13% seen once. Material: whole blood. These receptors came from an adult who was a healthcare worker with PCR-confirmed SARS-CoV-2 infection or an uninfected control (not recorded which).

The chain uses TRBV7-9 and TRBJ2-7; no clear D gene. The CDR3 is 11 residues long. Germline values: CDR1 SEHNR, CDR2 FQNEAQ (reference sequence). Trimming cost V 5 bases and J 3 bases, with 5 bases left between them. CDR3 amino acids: CASSPRYEQYF. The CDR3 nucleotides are TGTGCCAGCAGCCCACGCTACGAGCAGTACTTC. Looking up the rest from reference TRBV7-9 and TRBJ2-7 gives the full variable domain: DTGVSQNPRHKITKRGQNVTFRCDPISEHNRLYWYRQTLGQGPEFLTYFQNEAQLEKSRLLSDRFSAERPKGSFSTLEIQRTEQGDSAMYLCASSPRYEQYFGPGTRLTVT.

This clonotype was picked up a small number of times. The DNA for the CDR3 is TGTGCCAGCAGTTCTTATCGGGACAGGGTCTACGAGCAGTACTTC. Encoded protein: CASSSYRDRVYEQYF. The chain is built from TRBV2 and TRBJ2-7, with 9 bases that match TRBD1. This CDR3 contains 15 residues. The germline gives CDR1 SNHLY, CDR2 FYNNEI. Trimming removed 5 bases from V and 3 bases from J; junction bases left unmatched: 8.

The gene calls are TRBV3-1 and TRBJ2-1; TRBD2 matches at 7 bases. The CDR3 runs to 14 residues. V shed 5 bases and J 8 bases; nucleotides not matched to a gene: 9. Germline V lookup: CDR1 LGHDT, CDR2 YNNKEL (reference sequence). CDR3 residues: CASSSRLAPHEQFF. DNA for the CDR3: TGTGCCAGCAGCTCCCGACTAGCCCCTCATGAGCAGTTCTTC.